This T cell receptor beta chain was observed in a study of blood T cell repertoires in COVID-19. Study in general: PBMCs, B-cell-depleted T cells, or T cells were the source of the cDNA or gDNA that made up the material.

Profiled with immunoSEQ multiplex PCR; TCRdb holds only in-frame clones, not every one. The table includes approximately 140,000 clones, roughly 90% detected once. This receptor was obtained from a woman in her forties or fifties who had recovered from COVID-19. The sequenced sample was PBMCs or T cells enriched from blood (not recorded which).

The CDR3 DNA follows: TGTGCCAGCAGTTACGACGCAGGGTACACCGGGGAGCTGTTTTTT. This encodes CASSYDAGYTGELFF. V and J are TRBV6-5 and TRBJ2-2; a weak D match, TRBD1 (5 bases). V lost 2 bases to trimming and J lost 3 bases, with 10 bases between them. The CDR3 runs to 15 residues. Germline CDR1 reads MNHEY; CDR2 reads SVGAGI.